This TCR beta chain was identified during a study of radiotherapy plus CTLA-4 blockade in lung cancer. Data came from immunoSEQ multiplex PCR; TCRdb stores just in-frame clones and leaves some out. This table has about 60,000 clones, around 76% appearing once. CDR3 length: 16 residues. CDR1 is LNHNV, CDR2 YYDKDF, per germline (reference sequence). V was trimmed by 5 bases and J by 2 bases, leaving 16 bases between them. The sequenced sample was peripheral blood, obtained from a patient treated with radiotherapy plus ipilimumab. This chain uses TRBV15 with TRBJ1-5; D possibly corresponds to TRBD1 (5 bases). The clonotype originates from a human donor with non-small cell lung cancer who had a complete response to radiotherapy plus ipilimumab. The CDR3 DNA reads TGTGCCACCAGCGGGGGGGTTCCGAGTGGCAATCAGCCCCAGCATTTT. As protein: CATSGGVPSGNQPQHF.